This T cell receptor (beta chain) was profiled in a study of shared clonotypes between healthy human individuals. Study as a whole: Each donor's CD8 memory used one plate, CD8 naive two, each CD4 subset three. Overall study findings and caveats: Generation of non-shared clonotypes was less probable than generation of clonotypes shared by all four donors.

This table comes from immunoSEQ multiplex PCR, and its TCRdb copy is limited to in-frame clones, with some not included. The sample carries about 960,000 clones, 60% to 85% recorded once. The CDR3 spans 15 residues. Germline V gene data show CDR1 as SGHAT and CDR2 as FQNNGV. Trimming shortened V by 8 bases and J by 5 bases, and 18 bases separated the two germline ends. This clone was recorded only once. Its target is unknown. Material: memory CD4+ T cells sorted from blood. This sample's subset: CD45RA-negative fraction. This rearrangement joins TRBV11-2 to TRBJ2-2; D is possibly TRBD2 (6 bases). This receptor was identified in a man younger than 35 in good health. The CDR3 coding sequence is TGTGCCAGCGGGAGACGACCGGCGGGGACCGGGGAGCTGTTTTTT. Its protein product is CASGRRPAGTGELFF.